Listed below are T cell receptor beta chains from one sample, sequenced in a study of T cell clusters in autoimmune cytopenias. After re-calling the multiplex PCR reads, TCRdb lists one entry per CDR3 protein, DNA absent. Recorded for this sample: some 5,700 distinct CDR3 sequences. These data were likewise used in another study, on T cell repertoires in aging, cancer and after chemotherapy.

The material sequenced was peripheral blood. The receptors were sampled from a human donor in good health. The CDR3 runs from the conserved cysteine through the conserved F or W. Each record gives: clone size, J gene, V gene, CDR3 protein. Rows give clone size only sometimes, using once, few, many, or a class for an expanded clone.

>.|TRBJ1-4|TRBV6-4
CATSGQTNEKLFF
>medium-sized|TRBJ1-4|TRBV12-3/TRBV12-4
CASRDSNEKLFF
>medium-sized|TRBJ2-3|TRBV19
CASSIGGRGLLHTDTQYF
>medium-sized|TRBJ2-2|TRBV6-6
CASSYTTGNTGELFF
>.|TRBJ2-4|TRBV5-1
CASSLGRDREKWGGKNIQYF
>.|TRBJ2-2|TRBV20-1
CSAIEAPGANTGELFF
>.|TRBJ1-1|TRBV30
CAWRAGTGGYAEAFF
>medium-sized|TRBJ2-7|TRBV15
CATSRGATSAEQYF
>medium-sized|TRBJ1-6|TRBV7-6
CASSLGSGQRNSPLHF
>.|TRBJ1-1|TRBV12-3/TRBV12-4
CASSLAAGRAFF
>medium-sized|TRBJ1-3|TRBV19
CASTLAQTVSGNTIYF
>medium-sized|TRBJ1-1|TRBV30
CAWSDGNTEAFF
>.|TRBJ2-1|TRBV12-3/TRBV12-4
CASSSGGEYYNEQFF
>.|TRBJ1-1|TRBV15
CATSRDQGATVLNTEAFF
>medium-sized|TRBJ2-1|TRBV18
CASSPTGNEQFF
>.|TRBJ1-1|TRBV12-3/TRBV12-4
CASSSGTVNTEAFF
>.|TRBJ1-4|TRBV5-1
CASSLGATNEKLFF
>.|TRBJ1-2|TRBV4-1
CASSQPPGGHRIIYGYTF
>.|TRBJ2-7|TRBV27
CASSLGDRGMTYEQYF
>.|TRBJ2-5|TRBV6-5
CASSQRRPQETQYF